One sample yielded the 22 T cell receptor beta chains listed below, sequenced in a study of cytomegalovirus exposure and HLA in healthy donors (dated by TCRdb to the late 2010s). Library preparation employed the immunoSEQ multiplex PCR assay. TCRdb mirrors the immuneACCESS table, restricted to in-frame sequences. Some clones are absent from its copies; in checked studies, under half trace to an unresolved V gene, and the reason for the others is unknown. Here the sample has 100,000 to 150,000 clones; approximately 89% occur a single time. The ten largest clones capture 1% to 1.5% of the sample. Sequences were obtained from PBMCs. Receptors originate from a woman younger than 35 in good health and CMV-seronegative.

This chain connects TRBV2 to TRBJ2-5; no clear D gene. Between the trimmed V and J ends, which lost 6 bases and 0 bases, there was a span of 11 bases. The germline V gene encodes CDR1 SNHLY and CDR2 FYNNEI. The CDR3 is 14 residues long. The DNA of the CDR3 is TGTGCCAGCAGGCCCGCCAGGTACCAAGAGACCCAGTACTTC. This gives the protein CASRPARYQETQYF.

The V call is TRBV2, the J call TRBJ1-5; unclear D gene. The CDR3 consists of 14 residues. The V and J ends lost 3 bases and 5 bases respectively, with 11 bases between them. Germline CDR1 and CDR2: SNHLY and FYNNEI. The CDR3 is CASSDRLGDQPQHF. The DNA of the CDR3 is TGTGCCAGCAGTGACCGACTTGGAGATCAGCCCCAGCATTTT. Supplemented by reference TRBV2 and TRBJ1-5, the full variable domain reads EPEVTQTPSHQVTQMGQEVILRCVPISNHLYFYWYRQILGQKVEFLVSFYNNEISEKSEIFDDQFSVERPDGSNFTLKIRSTKLEDSAMYFCASSDRLGDQPQHFGDGTRLSIL.

This clone was detected once. This rearrangement joins TRBV13 to TRBJ1-1; D uncertain. Trimming left V 0 bases short and J 2 bases short, with 7 bases between. The germline gives CDR1 PRHDT, CDR2 FYEKMQ (reference sequence). The CDR3 spans 14 residues. CDR3 loop: CASSLGRYNTEAFF. CDR3 in DNA: TGTGCCAGCAGCTTAGGGCGGTACAACACTGAAGCTTTCTTT. The whole variable domain, remainder taken from reference TRBV13 and TRBJ1-1, is AAGVIQSPRHLIKEKRETATLKCYPIPRHDTVYWYQQGPGQDPQFLISFYEKMQSDKGSIPDRFSAQQFSDYHSELNMSSLELGDSALYFCASSLGRYNTEAFFGQGTRLTVV.

CDR3 bases: TGTGCCAGCAGCTTAGGGGGACAGGCGGGTGGCTACACCTTC. Its protein product is CASSLGGQAGGYTF. V usage is TRBV7-2 and J usage is TRBJ1-2; TRBD1 matches 8 bases. The V gene end was trimmed by 1 base and the J gene end by 7 bases; junction bases not matched to a gene: 5. Per the germline V gene, CDR1 is SGHTA and CDR2 is FQGNSA. The CDR3 sequence is 14 residues long.

This clone occurred once. V gene TRBV7-8 combines with J gene TRBJ2-3; D perhaps matches TRBD2 (6 bases). The CDR3 totals 16 residues. V shed 3 bases and J shed 1 base, with 14 bases lying between them. Germline V lookup: CDR1 SGHVS, CDR2 FQNEAQ. CDR3 sequence: CASSFPRDSRTDTQYF. CDR3 DNA: TGTGCCAGCAGCTTCCCGAGGGACTCCCGCACAGATACGCAGTATTTT.

The chain employs TRBV27 and TRBJ2-1, with 10 bases matching TRBD2. Trimming at V came to 5 bases and at J to 9 bases, leaving 10 bases not matched to a gene. CDR1 is MNHEY and CDR2 is SMNVEV in the germline V gene (reference sequence). CDR3 size: 15 residues. The chain's CDR3 is CASSPRGAGGAEQFF. The DNA of the CDR3 is TGTGCCAGCAGTCCCCGCGGAGCGGGGGGGGCTGAGCAGTTCTTC.

A word on this clone: Different DNA sequences within this sample yield the same CDR3. This chain connects TRBV5-1 to TRBJ1-1; TRBD1 matches 7 bases. The CDR3 has 13 residues. Germline CDR1 and CDR2: SGHRS and YFSETQ. J was trimmed by 3 bases and V by 4 bases; bases with no gene match: 3. Here the CDR3 DNA reads TGCGCCAGCAGCCTAACAGGGGACACTGAAGCTTTCTTT. Residues: CASSLTGDTEAFF.

The chain recombines TRBV6-5 with TRBJ2-4; 7 positions match TRBD1. The J segment lost 5 bases and the V segment lost 4 bases, leaving 8 bases of the junction unmatched. Germline V gene lookup returns CDR1 MNHEY and CDR2 SVGAGI. This CDR3 is 15 amino acids long. This CDR3 is CASSSGTTGENIQYF. For the CDR3, the DNA is TGTGCCAGCAGTTCCGGAACAACAGGGGAAAACATTCAGTACTTC.

The chain carries TRBV6-6 and TRBJ2-7; tentative D call: TRBD2 (5 bases). Trimming took 5 bases from V and 2 from J, leaving 10 bases between them. This CDR3 is built from 13 residues. Looked up from germline, CDR1 is MNHNY and CDR2 is SVGAGI (reference sequence). The CDR3 bases are TGTGCCAGCAGTCTCGGGGTAACCTACGAGCAGTACTTC. This encodes CASSLGVTYEQYF.

V and J are TRBV18 and TRBJ1-1, with 8 bases matching TRBD1. The germline V gene encodes CDR1 KGHSH and CDR2 LQKENI. This CDR3 contains 15 residues. Trimming at V came to 0 bases and at J to 3 bases, leaving 3 bases not matched to a gene. The CDR3 spells CASSPPGQVDTEAFF. DNA for the CDR3: TGTGCCAGCTCACCACCGGGACAGGTCGACACTGAAGCTTTCTTT.

The chain has TRBV2 and TRBJ1-4; D ambiguous. CDR1 is SNHLY, CDR2 FYNNEI, per germline. The CDR3 has 15 amino acids. The V end was cut by 7 bases, the J end by 7 bases, with 19 bases between. The CDR3 nucleotides read TGTGCCAGCACCCAAATGGGTACGAGAGGTGAAAAACTGTTTTTT. Protein sequence: CASTQMGTRGEKLFF.

V gene TRBV7-9 combines with J gene TRBJ1-2; D is unclear. CDR3 length equals 14 residues. Trimming shortened V by 3 bases and J by 4 bases, and 12 bases separated the two germline ends. CDR1 and CDR2 (germline): SEHNR, FQNEAQ (reference sequence). The CDR3: CASSLEAVAYGYTF. Written as DNA, the CDR3 is TGTGCCAGCAGCTTGGAGGCTGTGGCCTATGGCTACACCTTC.

The rearrangement uses TRBV5-1 and TRBJ2-7; TRBD1 aligns across 7 bases. The CDR3 length is 12 residues. V shed 4 bases and J 6 bases; nucleotides not matched to a gene: 4. Germline V gene data show CDR1 as SGHRS and CDR2 as YFSETQ. The CDR3 protein is CASSGDRAEQYF. CDR3 nucleotides: TGCGCCAGCAGCGGTGACAGGGCCGAGCAGTACTTC.

The gene calls are TRBV18 and TRBJ2-1; possible D gene TRBD2, 6 bases. V lost 4 bases to trimming and J lost 4 bases, with 17 bases between them. The CDR3 sequence is 16 residues long. Germline CDR1 KGHSH, CDR2 LQKENI. CDR3 DNA sequence: TGTGCCAGCTCACACGATGGGGGGTCCTCATACAATGAGCAGTTCTTC. Amino acids: CASSHDGGSSYNEQFF.

The V gene is TRBV6-1, the J gene TRBJ1-2; D not certain. Germline V gene sequence: CDR1 MNHNS, CDR2 SASEGT. This CDR3 has 12 residues. Trimming took 8 bases from V and 4 from J, leaving 11 bases between them. The chain's CDR3 is CASSEGGYGYTF. CDR3 DNA: TGTGCCAGCTCCGAGGGTGGCTATGGCTACACCTTC.

J is TRBJ1-2 and V is TRBV5-1; weak D call: TRBD1 (5 bases). Germline V CDR1 and CDR2: SGHRS, YFSETQ. This CDR3 region has 15 residues. V dropped 4 bases and J dropped 2 bases, with 15 bases sitting between them. CDR3 sequence reads: CASSPRPDSNYGYTF. The CDR3 nucleotides are TGCGCCAGCAGCCCCCGACCTGACAGCAACTATGGCTACACCTTC.

J is TRBJ1-6 and V is TRBV9; TRBD1 might be the D (6 bases). The CDR3 extends over 14 amino acids. CDR1 SGDLS and CDR2 YYNGEE come from the germline V gene. Trimming took 1 base from V and 8 from J, leaving 10 bases between them. CDR3 sequence: CASSVTGTDSPLHF. CDR3 in DNA: TGTGCCAGCAGCGTAACAGGGACCGATTCACCCCTCCACTTT.

This clone was picked up a small number of times. The chain combines TRBV6-5 with TRBJ1-2; D is ambiguous. Per the germline V gene, CDR1 is MNHEY and CDR2 is SVGAGI. The CDR3 length is 15 residues. V lost 0 bases, J lost 4 bases, and 12 bases lay in between. The CDR3 DNA is TGTGCCAGCAGTTACTCCCCTCCTAGGAGCTATGGCTACACCTTC. Its protein product is CASSYSPPRSYGYTF.

The V gene is TRBV7-7, the J gene TRBJ1-5, with D maybe TRBD1 (6 bases). CDR3 length: 13 residues. Germline CDR1 and CDR2: SSHAT and FNYEAQ (reference sequence). V was pared by 6 bases and J by 7 bases, with 13 bases between. The CDR3 region is CASSYRENQPQHF. DNA of the CDR3: TGTGCCAGCAGTTACAGGGAGAACCAGCCCCAGCATTTT.

This chain joins TRBV7-9 and TRBJ1-2, with TRBD1 identical over 8 bases. Germline V gene sequence: CDR1 SEHNR, CDR2 FQNEAQ (reference sequence). The junction had 18 bases not matched to a gene; V was cut back by 5 bases and J by 4 bases. There are 18 residues in the CDR3. CDR3 in amino acids: CASSQGLLLDREGYGYTF. The CDR3 coding sequence is TGTGCCAGCAGCCAAGGGTTATTGTTGGACAGGGAAGGCTATGGCTACACCTTC.

The rearrangement links TRBV4-1 to TRBJ2-4; the D gene is possibly TRBD1 (5 bases). The germline V gene has CDR1 MGHRA and CDR2 YSYEKL. The CDR3 runs to 14 residues. The V gene lost 0 bases and the J gene lost 4 bases, with 7 bases spanning the gap. This CDR3 is CASSQDREKNIQYF. As DNA, the CDR3 is TGCGCCAGCAGCCAAGACAGGGAAAAAAACATTCAGTACTTC.

The chain combines TRBV19 with TRBJ2-3; TRBD2 agrees at 13 bases. The length of the CDR3 is 16 residues. Germline lookup yields CDR1 LNHDA and CDR2 SQIVND (reference sequence). V lost 5 bases, J lost 6 bases, and 8 bases stayed unmatched. The chain's CDR3 is CASSWGGTSGEDTQYF. In DNA, the CDR3 is TGTGCCAGTAGTTGGGGCGGGACTAGCGGGGAGGATACGCAGTATTTT.